This T cell receptor (beta chain) derives from a study of blood T cell repertoires in COVID-19. The protocol was immunoSEQ multiplex PCR, while the TCRdb copy is restricted to in-frame clones and leaves out a portion. The data show under 45,000 clones, with about three quarters seen just once and approximately 32% held by the top ten. The table lists this clone with a few counts. The CDR3 runs to 16 residues. V gave up 0 bases and J gave up 3 bases, with 15 bases separating them. In germline, CDR1 is LGHDT, CDR2 YNNKEL (reference sequence). The rearrangement joins TRBV3-1 (or the pseudogene TRBV3-2) to TRBJ2-7; a possible D gene is TRBD1 (7 bases). This clonotype originated in a man in his 60s with acute or convalescent COVID-19. The sequenced sample consisted of peripheral blood. The DNA of the CDR3 is TGTGCCAGCAGCCAAGATCAGGGGGGTCCCGTCTACGAGCAGTACTTC. This translates into CASSQDQGGPVYEQYF.